This T cell receptor (beta chain) was recovered during a study of T cell responses to AZD1222 COVID-19 vaccine. Between the trimmed V and J ends, which lost 4 bases and 7 bases, there was a span of 4 bases. The CDR3 runs to 11 residues. Clones were sequenced by immunoSEQ multiplex PCR, and TCRdb holds only the in-frame ones, with some missing. The sample records just over 150,000 clones, over 90% being singletons. The receptor comes from an adult who received the AZD1222 COVID-19 vaccine. Material: peripheral blood, obtained 28 days after the second AZD1222 dose. The chain is built from TRBV12-3 or TRBV12-4 and TRBJ2-2; D is unclear. The CDR3 DNA is TGTGCCAGCAGTTCCGTCGGGGAGCTGTTTTTT. Translation: CASSSVGELFF.